Sequencing of this TCR beta chain was carried out in a study of human T cells and chemical hapten exposure. Looking at the study overall: DPC (0.01%) was patch tested on the upper back and read at 6 days. How much TCR each sample yielded varied, mostly because pooled library volumes differed slightly.

Germline assignment: CDR1 ENHRY and CDR2 SYGVKD. Between the trimmed V and J ends, which lost 4 bases and 3 bases, there was a span of 11 bases. This CDR3 contains 14 residues. Time point in this sample: pre-sensitization, week 0. The treatment: therapeutic diphenylcyclopropenone sensitization with weekly scalp DPC. TCRdb analysed the RACE reads with MiXCR anew, one entry per CDR3 protein. Here the sample spans some 330,000 distinct CDR3 sequences, over 5% being singletons. The sample here was whole blood, taken in connection with sensitization to the hapten diphenylcyclopropenone (DPC). V and J are TRBV10-3 and TRBJ2-3, with D perhaps matching TRBD2 (6 bases). This receptor was obtained from a young woman with alopecia areata. Some clones in this sample may be carry-over from other donors' samples. The CDR3, as DNA: TGTGCCATCAGTGGTAGGAGGGATACAGATACGCAGTATTTT. As protein: CAISGRRDTDTQYF.